The 13 T cell receptor beta chains in this list originate from one sample, sequenced in a study of blood T cell repertoires in COVID-19. Profiled with immunoSEQ multiplex PCR; TCRdb holds only in-frame clones, not every one. Of roughly 150,000 clones in the sample, over 70% were seen once. The sequenced material came from peripheral blood. The source of these receptors is a man aged 45-60 years with active or convalescent COVID-19.

There are a few counts of this clone. V gene TRBV7-9 combines with J gene TRBJ1-1; 7 nucleotides agree with TRBD1. The length of the CDR3 is 13 residues. V lost 1 base and J lost 6; bases outside the gene matches: 2. From germline, CDR1 is SEHNR and CDR2 FQNEAQ (reference sequence). CDR3 region: CASSLGGQSEAFF. The CDR3, as DNA: TGTGCCAGCAGCTTAGGGGGACAGTCTGAAGCTTTCTTT.

The rearrangement joins TRBV9 to TRBJ2-7; 7 bases align to TRBD2. The germline gives CDR1 SGDLS, CDR2 YYNGEE. Unmatched junction bases numbered 7, after V lost 0 bases and J lost 1 base. The CDR3 has 16 amino acids. This CDR3 is CASSVDGGSRSYEQYF. The DNA for the CDR3 is TGTGCCAGCAGCGTAGATGGCGGGAGCAGGTCCTACGAGCAGTACTTC.

This chain uses TRBV13 with TRBJ2-6, with D possibly matching TRBD1 (5 bases). The CDR3 totals 17 residues. Trimming removed 5 bases at V and 2 bases at J, with 16 bases between. Germline CDR1 reads PRHDT; CDR2 reads FYEKMQ (reference sequence). The chain's CDR3 is CASSEQGRVAGANVLTF. Here the CDR3 DNA reads TGTGCCAGCAGCGAGCAAGGCAGGGTAGCTGGGGCCAACGTCCTGACTTTC.

J is TRBJ2-4 and V is TRBV10-3, with D possibly matching TRBD2 (5 bases). Per the germline V gene, CDR1 is ENHRY and CDR2 is SYGVKD. This CDR3 is built from 14 residues. V lost 0 bases to trimming and J lost 2 bases, with 5 bases between them. DNA for the CDR3: TGTGCCATCAGTGAGTCCGGGACCAAAAACATTCAGTACTTC. Its translation is CAISESGTKNIQYF.

In its sample, this clone was seen a few times. This chain joins TRBV27 and TRBJ1-5; 11 bases agree with TRBD1. This CDR3 contains 15 residues. CDR1 is MNHEY and CDR2 is SMNVEV in the germline V gene (reference sequence). Trimming cost V 5 bases and J 11 bases; bases outside gene matches: 11. In DNA form, the CDR3 reads TGTGCCAGCAGTGATATAGAGGACAGGGGGCTGACCCAGCATTTT. Its translation: CASSDIEDRGLTQHF.

V usage is TRBV28 and J usage is TRBJ1-4; 7 nucleotides agree with TRBD1. The CDR3 runs 15 residues. The trim removed 6 bases at V and 3 bases at J, leaving 7 bases unmatched. CDR1 and CDR2 from the germline V gene are MDHEN and SYDVKM. As DNA, the CDR3 is TGTGCCAGCAGCCCCCGACAGGGAGCTAATGAAAAACTGTTTTTT. This encodes CASSPRQGANEKLFF. Based on the CDR3 plus reference TRBV28 and TRBJ1-4, the full variable domain is DVKVTQSSRYLVKRTGEKVFLECVQDMDHENMFWYRQDPGLGLRLIYFSYDVKMKEKGDIPEGYSVSREKKERFSLILESASTNQTSMYLCASSPRQGANEKLFFGSGTQLSVL.

J is TRBJ2-7 and V is TRBV28, with 9 nucleotides matching TRBD1. V shed 8 bases and J 1 base; nucleotides not matched to a gene: 12. The CDR3 is 16 residues long. Germline lookup yields CDR1 MDHEN and CDR2 SYDVKM. CDR3 loop: CASSSFGTGPSYEQYF. Here the CDR3 DNA reads TGTGCCAGCTCCTCCTTTGGGACAGGGCCTTCCTACGAGCAGTACTTC.

This clone came up once. V gene TRBV28 combines with J gene TRBJ1-2; TRBD1 aligns across 9 bases. Unmatched junction bases numbered 5, after V lost 5 bases and J lost 7 bases. The CDR3 length is 13 residues. Germline loops: CDR1 MDHEN, CDR2 SYDVKM. CDR3 protein: CASSPGTGLGYTF. DNA of the CDR3: TGTGCCAGCAGTCCCGGGACAGGGCTTGGCTACACCTTC.

V usage is TRBV11-3 and J usage is TRBJ2-3; a weak D match, TRBD1 (6 bases). Germline CDR1 is SGHNT and CDR2 is YENEEA. This CDR3 is 14 amino acids long. Trimming took 2 bases from V and 8 from J, leaving 14 bases between them. CDR3 sequence: CASSLSQGPGTQYF. The CDR3 DNA reads TGTGCCAGCAGCTTATCCCAGGGGCCTGGTACGCAGTATTTT.

The chain combines TRBV19 with TRBJ1-5; D is perhaps TRBD1 (5 bases). CDR1 and CDR2 from the germline V gene are LNHDA and SQIVND (reference sequence). The V end lost 7 bases, the J end lost 2 bases, and 15 bases lay between the germline ends. The CDR3 runs 15 residues. CDR3 in DNA: TGTGCCAGTACCGCGGGCCGGGGGGGCAATCAGCCCCAGCATTTT. It is translated as CASTAGRGGNQPQHF.

This clone was observed a single time. The chain carries TRBV29-1 and TRBJ2-2; D is possibly TRBD1 (6 bases). Trimming removed 7 bases from V and 4 bases from J, with 16 bases in between. Germline CDR1 SQVTM, CDR2 ANQGSEA. The CDR3 extends over 14 amino acids. The CDR3 DNA reads TGCAGCGCGGCGTGGGACACCCGCACCGGGGAGCTGTTTTTT. This translates into CSAAWDTRTGELFF.

This rearrangement joins TRBV24-1 to TRBJ2-7; 10 bases agree with TRBD2. Germline lookup yields CDR1 KGHDR and CDR2 SFDVKD. The CDR3 consists of 16 residues. V shed 2 bases, J shed 2 bases, and the junction held 5 bases outside the gene matches. The CDR3 DNA is TGTGCCACCAGTGATTCCCTAGCGGGGGAACCCTACGAGCAGTACTTC. It yields the protein CATSDSLAGEPYEQYF.

This clone was seen only a few times. The chain carries TRBV4-1 and TRBJ1-6, with TRBD1 matching 9 bases. Per the germline V gene, CDR1 is MGHRA and CDR2 is YSYEKL. The CDR3 spans 18 residues. V was clipped by 5 bases and J by 10 bases; unmatched bases: 18. CDR3 protein: CASSSINDRGRSRSPLHF. The CDR3 DNA sequence: TGCGCCAGCAGCTCCATAAACGACAGGGGGAGATCGAGGTCACCCCTCCACTTT.